This T cell receptor beta chain appears in the sequencing data of a study of T cell responses to AZD1222 COVID-19 vaccine. Whole-study context: Second doses were pooled across both intervals (about 4 or about 12 weeks). Study-wide findings and caveats: Spike-specific TCR breadth and depth both grew after two AZD1222 doses. Repertoire sampling occurred only after the peak T cell response. Seropositivity was recorded at baseline in only a handful of AZD1222 recipients.

TCRdb's copy holds only in-frame clones and misses some; the assay was immunoSEQ multiplex PCR. Of 65,000 to 75,000 clones listed, less than 90% are singletons. The germline V gene encodes CDR1 LNHDA and CDR2 SQIVND (reference sequence). CDR3 length: 13 amino acids. The V end lost 6 bases, the J end lost 1 base, and 9 bases lay between the germline ends. With respect to this clone: The target antigen is unknown.

The chain employs TRBV19 and TRBJ1-1; tentatively, D is TRBD1 (6 bases). This receptor was identified in an adult in good health. This sample comprised peripheral blood, obtained on day 0 of AZD1222 vaccination. The CDR3 here is CASRDRWNTEAFF. The CDR3 nucleotides are TGTGCCAGTAGGGACAGATGGAACACTGAAGCTTTCTTT.